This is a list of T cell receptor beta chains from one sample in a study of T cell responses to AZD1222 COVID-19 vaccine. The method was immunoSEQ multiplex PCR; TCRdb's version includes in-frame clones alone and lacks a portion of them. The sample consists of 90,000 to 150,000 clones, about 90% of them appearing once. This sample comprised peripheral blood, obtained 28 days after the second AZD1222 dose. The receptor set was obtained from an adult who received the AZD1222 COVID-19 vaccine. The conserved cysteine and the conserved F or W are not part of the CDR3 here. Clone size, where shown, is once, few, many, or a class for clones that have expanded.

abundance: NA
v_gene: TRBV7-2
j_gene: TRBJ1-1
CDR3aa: ASSWTEMNTEAF

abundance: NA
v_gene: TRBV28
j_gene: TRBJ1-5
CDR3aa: ASRTGTAAIQPQH

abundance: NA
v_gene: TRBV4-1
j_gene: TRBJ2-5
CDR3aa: ASSQGGGGETQY

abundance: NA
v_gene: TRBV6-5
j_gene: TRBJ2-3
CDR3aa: ASSYLPGFTDTQY

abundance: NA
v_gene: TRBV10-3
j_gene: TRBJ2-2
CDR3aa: AISEGKAGGDTGELF

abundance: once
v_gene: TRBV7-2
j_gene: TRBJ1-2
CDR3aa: ASSLVVAGYT

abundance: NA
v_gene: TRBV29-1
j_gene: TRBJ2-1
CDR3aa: SADLAGGPNEQF

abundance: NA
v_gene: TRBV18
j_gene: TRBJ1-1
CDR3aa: ASSPWGAGEAF

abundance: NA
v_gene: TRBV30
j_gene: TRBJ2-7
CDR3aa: AWRGIEPSPIYEQY

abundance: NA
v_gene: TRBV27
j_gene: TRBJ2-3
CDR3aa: ASRQDRGEPDTQY

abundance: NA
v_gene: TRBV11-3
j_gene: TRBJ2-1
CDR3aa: ASSTGGLNNEQF

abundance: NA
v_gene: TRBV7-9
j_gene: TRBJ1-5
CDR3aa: ASSSGRSNQPQH

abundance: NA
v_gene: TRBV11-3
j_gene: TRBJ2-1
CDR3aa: ASSLAGGNEQF

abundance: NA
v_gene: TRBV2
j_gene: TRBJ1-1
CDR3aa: ASSEAGGITEAF

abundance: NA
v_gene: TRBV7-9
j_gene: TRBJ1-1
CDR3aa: ASSRAPGTGPRGTEAF

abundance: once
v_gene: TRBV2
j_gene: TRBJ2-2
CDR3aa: ASTLAGPGHGELF

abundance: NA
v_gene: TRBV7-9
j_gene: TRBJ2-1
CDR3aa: ASSLVLAGGGNEQF

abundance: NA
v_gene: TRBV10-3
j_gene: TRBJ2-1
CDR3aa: ATGGGRAWNEQF

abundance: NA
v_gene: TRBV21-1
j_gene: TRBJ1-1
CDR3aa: ASTYLRPGGNTEAF

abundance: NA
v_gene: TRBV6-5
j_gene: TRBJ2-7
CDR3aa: ASSYSGTGGGYEQY

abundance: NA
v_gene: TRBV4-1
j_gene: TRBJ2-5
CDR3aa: ASSQVSGSQETQY

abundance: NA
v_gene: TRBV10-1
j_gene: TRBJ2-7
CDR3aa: ASSEPPPASYEQY

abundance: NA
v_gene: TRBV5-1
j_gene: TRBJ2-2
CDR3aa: ASSLVGTANTGELF

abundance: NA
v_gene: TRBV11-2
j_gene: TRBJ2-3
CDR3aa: ASSLDLVGGFTDTQY

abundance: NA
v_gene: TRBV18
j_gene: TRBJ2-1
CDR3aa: ASSSRTSGENEQF

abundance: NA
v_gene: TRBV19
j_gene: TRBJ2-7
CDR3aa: ASTRRGGLPYEQY

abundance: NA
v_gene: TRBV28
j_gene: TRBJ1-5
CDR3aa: ASSLRQGFNQPQH

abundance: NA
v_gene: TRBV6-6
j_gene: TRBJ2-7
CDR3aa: ASSPTAAEQY

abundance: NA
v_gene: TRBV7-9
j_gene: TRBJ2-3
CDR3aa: ASSLEGLFNTDTQY

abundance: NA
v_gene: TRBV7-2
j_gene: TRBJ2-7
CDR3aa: ASSPEPSSYEQY

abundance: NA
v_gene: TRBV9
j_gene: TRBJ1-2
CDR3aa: ASSEGRDRVGYT

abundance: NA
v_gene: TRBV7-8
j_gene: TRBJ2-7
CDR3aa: ASSLKGGLSSYEQY

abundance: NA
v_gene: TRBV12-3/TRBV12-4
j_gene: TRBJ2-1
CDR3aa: ASSRGGNEQF

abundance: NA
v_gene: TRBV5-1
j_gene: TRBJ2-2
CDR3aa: ASSFGTPRTGELF

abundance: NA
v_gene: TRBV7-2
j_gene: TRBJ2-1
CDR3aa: ASSVGHEQF

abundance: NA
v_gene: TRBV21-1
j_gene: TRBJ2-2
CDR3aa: ASSKRAGVGTGELF

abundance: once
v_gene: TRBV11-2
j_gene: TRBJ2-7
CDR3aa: ASSLFKGSEQY

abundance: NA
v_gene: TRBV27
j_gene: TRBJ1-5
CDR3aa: ASAWGKFQPQH

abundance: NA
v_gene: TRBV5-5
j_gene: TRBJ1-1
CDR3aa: ASSPSPGVTEAF

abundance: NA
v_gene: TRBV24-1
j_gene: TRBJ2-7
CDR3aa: ATSDVTSGSGYEQY

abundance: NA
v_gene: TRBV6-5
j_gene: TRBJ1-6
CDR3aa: ARSSGTAYPPLH

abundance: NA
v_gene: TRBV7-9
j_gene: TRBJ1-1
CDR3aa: ASSRWTENTEAF

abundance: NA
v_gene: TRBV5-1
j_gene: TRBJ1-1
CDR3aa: ASSLYENTEAF

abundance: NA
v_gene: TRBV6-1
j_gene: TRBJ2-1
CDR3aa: ASSDRGIIDEQF